The rows below give T cell receptor beta chains drawn from one sample of a study of T cells of healthy individuals. TCRdb re-called the 5' RACE reads through MiXCR, storing one row per CDR3 protein. The table has around 83,000 distinct CDR3 sequences, about 4.8% seen once. The receptors shown here come from a female donor in good health. The CDR3 runs from the conserved cysteine through the conserved F or W.

>TRBV28|TRBJ2-1
CASDSYNEQFF
>TRBV7-9|TRBJ2-3
CASSLRTSGLTDTQYF
>TRBV27|TRBJ1-2
CASRPRGNYGYTF
>TRBV28|TRBJ1-2
CASGQEDKYGYTF
>TRBV5-1|TRBJ2-7
CASSLVGGSYEQYF
>TRBV4-1|TRBJ2-1
CASSQGGGSGKPEQFF
>TRBV6-1|TRBJ2-5
CASGAGIQETQYF
>TRBV4-3|TRBJ2-7
CASSQDETREGGEQYF
>TRBV5-7|TRBJ2-1
CASTGGGMLNEQFF
>TRBV6-2/TRBV6-3|TRBJ1-5
CASTDAGQPQHF
>TRBV3-1|TRBJ2-7
CASRLGAGAGEQYF
>TRBV29-1|TRBJ1-2
CSARKGQGAGPINYGYTF
>TRBV6-6|TRBJ1-1
CASSYGTGIRGDTEAFF
>TRBV7-4|TRBJ2-5
CASSQGVGAQETQYF
>TRBV5-1|TRBJ1-1
CASSLEGTGMNTEAFF